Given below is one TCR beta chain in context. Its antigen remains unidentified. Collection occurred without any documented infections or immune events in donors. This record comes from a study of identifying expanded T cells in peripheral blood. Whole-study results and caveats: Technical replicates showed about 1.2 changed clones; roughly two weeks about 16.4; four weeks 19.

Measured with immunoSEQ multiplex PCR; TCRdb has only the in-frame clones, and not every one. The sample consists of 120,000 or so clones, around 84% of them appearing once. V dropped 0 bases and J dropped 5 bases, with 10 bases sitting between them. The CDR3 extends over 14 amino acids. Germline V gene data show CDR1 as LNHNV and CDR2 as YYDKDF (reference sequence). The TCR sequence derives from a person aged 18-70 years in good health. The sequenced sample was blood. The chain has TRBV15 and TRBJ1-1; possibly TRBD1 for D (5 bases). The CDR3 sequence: CATSRDYQGTEAFF. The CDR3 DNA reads TGTGCCACCAGCAGAGATTATCAGGGAACTGAAGCTTTCTTT. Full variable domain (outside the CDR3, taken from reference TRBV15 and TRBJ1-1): DAMVIQNPRYQVTQFGKPVTLSCSQTLNHNVMYWYQQKSSQAPKLLFHYYDKDFNNEADTPDNFQSRRPNTSFCFLDIRSPGLGDTAMYLCATSRDYQGTEAFFGQGTRLTVV.